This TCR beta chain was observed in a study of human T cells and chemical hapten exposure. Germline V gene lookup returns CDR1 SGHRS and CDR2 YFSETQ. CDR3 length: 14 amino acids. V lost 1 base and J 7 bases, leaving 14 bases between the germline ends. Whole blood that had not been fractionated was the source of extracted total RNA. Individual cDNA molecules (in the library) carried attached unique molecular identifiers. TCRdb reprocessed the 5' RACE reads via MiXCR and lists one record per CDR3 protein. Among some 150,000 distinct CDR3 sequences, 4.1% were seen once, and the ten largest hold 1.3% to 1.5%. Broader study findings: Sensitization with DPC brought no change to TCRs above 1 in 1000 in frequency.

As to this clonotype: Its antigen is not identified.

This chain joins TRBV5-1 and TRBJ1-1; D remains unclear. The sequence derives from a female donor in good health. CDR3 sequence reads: CASSLLPNSLEAFF. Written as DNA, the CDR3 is TGCGCCAGCAGCTTGCTTCCAAACTCCCTTGAAGCTTTCTTT. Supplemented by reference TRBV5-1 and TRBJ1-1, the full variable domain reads KAGVTQTPRYLIKTRGQQVTLSCSPISGHRSVSWYQQTPGQGLQFLFEYFSETQRNKGNFPGRFSGRQFSNSRSEMNVSTLELGDSALYLCASSLLPNSLEAFFGQGTRLTVV.